The T cell receptor (beta chain) under discussion was sequenced for a study of shared clonotypes between healthy human individuals. Generated by immunoSEQ multiplex PCR, the TCRdb table keeps only in-frame clones and is missing some. This table holds some 2.3 million clones, over 90% found once. This CDR3 spans 16 amino acids. The J segment lost 0 bases and the V segment lost 4 bases, leaving 6 bases of the junction unmatched. CDR1 and CDR2 from the germline V gene are LGHNA and YNFKEQ. The chain employs TRBV4-2 and TRBJ1-3, with TRBD1 identical over 7 bases. The receptor was isolated from a man younger than 35 in good health. Some clones in this sample may be carry-over from other donors' samples. Input material: naive CD4+ T cells from PBMCs. Subset given: CD45RA+ positively selected. The CDR3 region has the DNA TGTGCCAGCAGCCGGGTAACAGGGGACTCTGGAAACACCATATATTTT. Amino acid sequence: CASSRVTGDSGNTIYF.